The T cell receptor (beta chain) described here comes from a study of technical replicates of blood from several donors. Sequencing was performed with immunoSEQ multiplex PCR; in TCRdb, only in-frame clones are kept and a portion is missing. The sample contains approximately 74,000 clones, 95% to 98% of which appear only once. Per the germline V gene, CDR1 is SGHRS and CDR2 is YFSETQ. Trimming cost V 3 bases and J 5 bases, with 14 bases left between them. The CDR3 is 14 amino acids. Sequenced input: T cells isolated from PBMCs. The J gene is TRBJ1-1, the V gene TRBV5-1, with D possibly being TRBD1 (6 bases). The sequence derives from a human donor in good health. The CDR3 bases are TGCGCCAGCAGCTGGGGGGGGGCAGATACTGAAGCTTTCTTT. Its protein is CASSWGGADTEAFF.